The clone carrying this T cell receptor beta chain has at least ten counts. Its matching antigen is unknown. Template switching with 5'RACE generated the TCR cDNA and added a universal primer site and UMIs. TCRdb itself ran the 5' RACE reads through MiXCR, one entry per CDR3 protein. The profile shows 250,000 or so distinct CDR3 sequences, roughly 3.7% of them singletons. CDR1 is SGHTA, CDR2 FQGNSA, per germline. J was trimmed by 13 bases and V by 0 bases; bases with no gene match: 4. The length of the CDR3 is 14 residues. The sample belongs to a study of T cells after yellow fever vaccination. General study results and limits: CD4 and CD8 compartments shared a small share of clonotypes, likely from convergent recombination.

This rearrangement joins TRBV7-2 to TRBJ2-5; 14 nucleotides agree with TRBD2. This receptor was taken from a man between 18 and 29 years old who received the YFV17D yellow fever vaccine. The material was PBMCs, obtained 15 days after the yellow fever booster vaccination. The CDR3 DNA reads as TGTGCCAGCAGCTTAGCGGGACTAGCGGGGGCCAGGTACTTC. Translating it yields CASSLAGLAGARYF. Using reference TRBV7-2 and TRBJ2-5 for the parts outside the CDR3, the full variable domain is GAGVSQSPSNKVTEKGKDVELRCDPISGHTALYWYRQSLGQGLEFLIYFQGNSAPDKSGLPSDRFSAERTGGSVSTLTIQRTQQEDSAVYLCASSLAGLAGARYFGPGTRLLVL.